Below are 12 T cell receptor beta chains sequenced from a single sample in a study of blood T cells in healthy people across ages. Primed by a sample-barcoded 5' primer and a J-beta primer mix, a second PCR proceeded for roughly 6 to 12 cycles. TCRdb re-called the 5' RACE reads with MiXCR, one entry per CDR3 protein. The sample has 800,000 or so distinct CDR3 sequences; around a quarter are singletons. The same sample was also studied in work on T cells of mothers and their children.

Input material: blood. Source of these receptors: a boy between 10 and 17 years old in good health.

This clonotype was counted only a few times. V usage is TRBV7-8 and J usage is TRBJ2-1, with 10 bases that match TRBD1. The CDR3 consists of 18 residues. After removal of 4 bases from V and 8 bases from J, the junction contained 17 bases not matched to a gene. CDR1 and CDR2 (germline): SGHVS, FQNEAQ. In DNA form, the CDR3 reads TGTGCCAGCAGCTCCGACAGGGGGCGCGTCTCGGGTAGGGATGAGCAGTTCTTC. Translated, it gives CASSSDRGRVSGRDEQFF.

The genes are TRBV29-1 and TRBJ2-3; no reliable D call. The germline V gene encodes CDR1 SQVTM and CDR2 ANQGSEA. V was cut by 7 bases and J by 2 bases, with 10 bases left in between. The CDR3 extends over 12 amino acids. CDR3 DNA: TGCAGCGCTGATCGACACACAGATACGCAGTATTTT. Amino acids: CSADRHTDTQYF.

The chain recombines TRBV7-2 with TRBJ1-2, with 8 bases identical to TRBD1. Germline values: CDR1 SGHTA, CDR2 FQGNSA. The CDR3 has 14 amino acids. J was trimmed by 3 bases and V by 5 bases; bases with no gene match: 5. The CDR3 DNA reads TGTGCCAGCAGCCCCCGGGACAGGTACTATGGCTACACCTTC. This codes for CASSPRDRYYGYTF.

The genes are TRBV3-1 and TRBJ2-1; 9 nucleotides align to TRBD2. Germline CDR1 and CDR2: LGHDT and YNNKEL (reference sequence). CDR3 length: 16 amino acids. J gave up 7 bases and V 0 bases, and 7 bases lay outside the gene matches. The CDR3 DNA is TGTGCCAGCAGCCAAGATAGTAGCGGGAGAATGAATGAGCAGTTCTTC. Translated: CASSQDSSGRMNEQFF.

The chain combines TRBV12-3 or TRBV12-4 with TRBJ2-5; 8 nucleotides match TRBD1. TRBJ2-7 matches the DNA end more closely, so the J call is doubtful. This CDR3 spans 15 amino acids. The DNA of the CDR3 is TGTGCCAGCAGAACCGGGACAGGAAAGATCTACGAGCAGTACTTC. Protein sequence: CASRTGTGKIYEQYF.

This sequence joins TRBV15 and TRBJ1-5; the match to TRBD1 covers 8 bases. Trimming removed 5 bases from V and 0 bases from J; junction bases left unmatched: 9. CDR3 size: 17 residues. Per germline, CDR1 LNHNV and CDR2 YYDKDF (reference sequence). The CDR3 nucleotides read TGTGCCACCAGCCGACAGACAGGGGCCTTTAGCAATCAGCCCCAGCATTTT. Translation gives CATSRQTGAFSNQPQHF.

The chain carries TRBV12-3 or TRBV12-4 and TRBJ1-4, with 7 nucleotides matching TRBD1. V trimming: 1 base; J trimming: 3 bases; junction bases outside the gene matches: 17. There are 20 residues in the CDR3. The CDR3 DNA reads TGTGCCAGCAGTTTAGAAAGTCTCTGGGGACAGCTGGTCCCTAATGAAAAACTGTTTTTT. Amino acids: CASSLESLWGQLVPNEKLFF.

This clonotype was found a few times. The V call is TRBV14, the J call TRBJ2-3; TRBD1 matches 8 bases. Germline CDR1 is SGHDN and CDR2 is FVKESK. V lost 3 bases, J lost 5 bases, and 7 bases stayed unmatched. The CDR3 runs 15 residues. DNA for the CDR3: TGTGCCAGCAGCCAGCTGACAGGGGCCGGAGATACGCAGTATTTT. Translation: CASSQLTGAGDTQYF. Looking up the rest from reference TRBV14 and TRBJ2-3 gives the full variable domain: EAGVTQFPSHSVIEKGQTVTLRCDPISGHDNLYWYRRVMGKEIKFLLHFVKESKQDESGMPNNRFLAERTGGTYSTLKVQPAELEDSGVYFCASSQLTGAGDTQYFGPGTRLTVL.

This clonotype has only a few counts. CDR3 in DNA: TGCGCCAGCAGCTTGGCGGGACAGGCTCTGAATGAGCAGTTCTTC. Translation gives CASSLAGQALNEQFF. V gene TRBV5-1 combines with J gene TRBJ2-1; 8 nucleotides match TRBD1. CDR3 length: 15 amino acids. Germline V gene lookup returns CDR1 SGHRS and CDR2 YFSETQ. V was clipped by 0 bases and J by 7 bases; unmatched bases: 6. Filled out from reference TRBV5-1 and TRBJ2-1, the complete variable domain reads KAGVTQTPRYLIKTRGQQVTLSCSPISGHRSVSWYQQTPGQGLQFLFEYFSETQRNKGNFPGRFSGRQFSNSRSEMNVSTLELGDSALYLCASSLAGQALNEQFFGPGTRLTVL.

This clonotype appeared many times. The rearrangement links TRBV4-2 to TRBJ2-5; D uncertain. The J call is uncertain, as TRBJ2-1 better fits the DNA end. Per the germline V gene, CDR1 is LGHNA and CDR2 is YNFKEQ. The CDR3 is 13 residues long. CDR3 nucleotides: TGTGCCAGCAGCCACCCCCCCGAGGATGAGCAGTTCTTC. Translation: CASSHPPEDEQFF.

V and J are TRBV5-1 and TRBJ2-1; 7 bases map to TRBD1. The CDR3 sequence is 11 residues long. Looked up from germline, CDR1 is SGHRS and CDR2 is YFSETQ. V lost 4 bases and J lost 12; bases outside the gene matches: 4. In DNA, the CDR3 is TGCGCCAGCAGCATGGGACAGATGCAGTTCTTC. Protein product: CASSMGQMQFF.

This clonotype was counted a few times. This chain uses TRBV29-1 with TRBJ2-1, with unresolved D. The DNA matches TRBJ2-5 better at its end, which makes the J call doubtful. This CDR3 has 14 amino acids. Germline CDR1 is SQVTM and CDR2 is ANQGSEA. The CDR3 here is CSVDLVMSQETQYF. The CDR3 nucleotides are TGCAGCGTGGACCTGGTTATGAGCCAAGAGACCCAGTACTTC.